This record covers a single T cell receptor (beta chain). This specimen belongs to a study of blood T cell repertoires in COVID-19. At the level of the study: Samples representing acute and convalescent COVID-19 were sourced from the United States, Italy and Spain. The analysed material was cDNA or gDNA that came from T cells, B-cell-depleted T cells, or PBMCs.

The participants were between about 18 and 89 years old and came from about two dozen US areas. In the authors' methods: By means of reference gene primer amplification, nucleated cell counts were estimated. Profiling relied on immunoSEQ multiplex PCR, and the TCRdb table lists in-frame clones only, not all of them. D and trimming come from the DNA, and the V and J calls and clone size come from that table. Of 200,000 to 250,000 clones listed, 87% are singletons. The CDR3 consists of 13 residues. The V segment lost 5 bases and the J segment 8 bases; nucleotides outside the gene matches: 4. The chain recombines TRBV12-3 or TRBV12-4 with TRBJ1-5; TRBD1 aligns across 9 bases. The clonotype originates from a woman between 25 and 40 years old with acute COVID-19. Sequences were obtained from PBMCs or T cells enriched from blood (not recorded which). CDR3 in amino acids: CASSTGGKEPQHF. The CDR3 region has the DNA TGTGCCAGCAGTACAGGGGGCAAGGAGCCCCAGCATTTT.